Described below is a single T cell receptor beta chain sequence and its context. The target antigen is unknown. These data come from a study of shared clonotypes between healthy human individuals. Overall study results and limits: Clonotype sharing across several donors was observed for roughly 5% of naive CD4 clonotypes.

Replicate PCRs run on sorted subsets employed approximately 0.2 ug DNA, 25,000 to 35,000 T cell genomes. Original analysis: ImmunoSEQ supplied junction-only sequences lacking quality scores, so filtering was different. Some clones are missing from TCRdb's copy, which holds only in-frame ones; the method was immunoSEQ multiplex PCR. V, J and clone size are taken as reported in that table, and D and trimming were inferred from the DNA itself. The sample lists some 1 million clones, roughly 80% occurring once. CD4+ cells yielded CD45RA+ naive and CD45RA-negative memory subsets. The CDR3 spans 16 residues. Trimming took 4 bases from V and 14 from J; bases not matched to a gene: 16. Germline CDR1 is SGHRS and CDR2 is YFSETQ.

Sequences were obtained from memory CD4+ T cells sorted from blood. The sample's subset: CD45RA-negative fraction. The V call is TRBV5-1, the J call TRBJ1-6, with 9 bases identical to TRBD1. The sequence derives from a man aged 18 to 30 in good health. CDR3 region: CASSRPGGTGNVALHF. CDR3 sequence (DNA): TGCGCCAGCAGCCGCCCTGGGGGGACAGGGAATGTGGCCCTCCACTTT.